This passage covers 9 T cell receptor beta chains from one sample sequenced in a study of blood T cell repertoires in COVID-19. The data were produced by immunoSEQ multiplex PCR, yet TCRdb's version contains in-frame clones alone and is incomplete. The table lists 95,000 to 150,000 clones, over 75% of them singletons, with 11% in the top ten. What was sequenced was peripheral blood. These receptors all come from an elderly man with acute or convalescent COVID-19.

J is TRBJ2-3 and V is TRBV24-1; a possible D gene is TRBD1 (6 bases). CDR3 length: 15 amino acids. Per the germline V gene, CDR1 is KGHDR and CDR2 is SFDVKD. With 3 bases removed from V and 4 bases from J, the gap between germline ends came to 13 bases. The CDR3 DNA reads TGTGCCACCAGTGATAACGCAGGGGTACCAGATACGCAGTATTTT. Translated: CATSDNAGVPDTQYF.

The V call is TRBV4-1, the J call TRBJ1-4; weak D call: TRBD1 (6 bases). Per the germline V gene, CDR1 is MGHRA and CDR2 is YSYEKL. With 1 base removed from V and 8 bases from J, the gap between germline ends came to 17 bases. The CDR3 covers 16 residues. CDR3 nucleotides: TGCGCCAGCAGCCAAGTAAAGGGGGGGAGTGCGGAAAAACTGTTTTTT. Its protein product is CASSQVKGGSAEKLFF.

This clone was seen a few times. V gene TRBV25-1 combines with J gene TRBJ1-1, with 7 bases matching TRBD1. CDR1 and CDR2 from the germline V gene are MGHDK and SYGVNS. The CDR3 totals 15 residues. V was pared by 8 bases and J by 1 base, with 10 bases of the junction left unmatched. The CDR3 coding sequence is TGTGCCAGCGGCTCTCGGGACAGACCGAACACTGAAGCTTTCTTT. It specifies CASGSRDRPNTEAFF.

The V call is TRBV12-3 or TRBV12-4, the J call TRBJ1-2; 9 bases line up with TRBD1. J was trimmed by 7 bases and V by 6 bases; bases with no gene match: 6. The CDR3 consists of 13 residues. CDR3 residues: CASREQGAVGYTF. CDR3 bases: TGTGCCAGCAGAGAACAGGGGGCAGTTGGCTACACCTTC.

The chain links TRBV3-1 (or the pseudogene TRBV3-2) to TRBJ1-2; TRBD1 aligns across 12 bases. The germline gives CDR1 LGHDT, CDR2 YNNKEL (reference sequence). This CDR3 is 14 amino acids long. V trimming: 5 bases; J trimming: 6 bases; junction bases outside the gene matches: 4. The CDR3 sequence is CASSKGQGADGYTF. CDR3 bases: TGTGCCAGCAGCAAGGGACAGGGGGCGGATGGCTACACCTTC.

This clone was found a few times. This sequence joins TRBV29-1 and TRBJ1-2, with D possibly TRBD1 on 6 matching bases. V was pared by 5 bases and J by 8 bases, with 12 bases between. The CDR3 runs 11 residues. Germline V gene sequence: CDR1 SQVTM, CDR2 ANQGSEA. DNA for the CDR3: TGCAGCGTTTTTTCAGGGGACGGCTACACCTTC. This encodes CSVFSGDGYTF.

The chain combines TRBV2 with TRBJ2-7; TRBD2 matches 9 bases. Per the germline V gene, CDR1 is SNHLY and CDR2 is FYNNEI. V trimming: 2 bases; J trimming: 4 bases; junction bases outside the gene matches: 3. This CDR3 spans 14 amino acids. DNA of the CDR3: TGTGCCAGCAGTGAAATCCTAGCGGGGTACGAGCAGTACTTC. Translated, it gives CASSEILAGYEQYF.

The rearrangement joins TRBV6-5 to TRBJ2-7; unclear D gene. This CDR3 region has 13 residues. Germline CDR1 and CDR2: MNHEY and SVGAGI. Trimming left V 6 bases short and J 1 base short, with 10 bases between. CDR3 bases: TGTGCCAGCAGCTTACAGAGATCCTACGAGCAGTACTTC. Translation gives CASSLQRSYEQYF.

CDR3 amino acids: CASSWTDSTNEKLFF. The CDR3 bases are TGTGCCAGCAGCTGGACAGATTCAACTAATGAAAAACTGTTTTTT. This chain uses TRBV7-2 with TRBJ1-4, with D possibly matching TRBD1 (6 bases). The V gene lost 4 bases and the J gene lost 0 bases, with 9 bases spanning the gap. Germline V gene lookup returns CDR1 SGHTA and CDR2 FQGNSA. The CDR3 is made up of 15 amino acids.